The 11 T cell receptor beta chains below come from one sample, sequenced in a study of cytomegalovirus exposure and HLA in healthy donors. PCR was performed using 60 Vbeta and 13 Jbeta primers. Clones were sequenced by immunoSEQ multiplex PCR, and TCRdb holds only the in-frame ones, with some missing. The repertoire holds about 57,000 clones, around 81% seen once, with under 7% in the top ten. The sequenced sample consisted of PBMCs. The origin of the receptors is a male donor in good health and CMV-seronegative.

The table lists this clone with a count of one. This chain uses TRBV7-9 with TRBJ2-3; D possibly corresponds to TRBD1 (5 bases). CDR3 length: 13 amino acids. In germline, CDR1 is SEHNR, CDR2 FQNEAQ (reference sequence). Deletions cut 7 bases from V and 2 bases from J, with 10 bases between. For the CDR3, the DNA is TGTGCCAGCACCAGGGCCCCCACAGATACGCAGTATTTT. Residues: CASTRAPTDTQYF.

This chain joins TRBV7-9 and TRBJ2-7, with 8 bases matching TRBD1. The V segment lost 6 bases and the J segment 2 bases; nucleotides outside the gene matches: 6. The CDR3 spans 14 residues. Germline V gene lookup returns CDR1 SEHNR and CDR2 FQNEAQ (reference sequence). Here the CDR3 reads CASSRGTGTYEQYF. CDR3 in DNA: TGTGCCAGCAGTCGCGGGACAGGTACCTACGAGCAGTACTTC.

The count of this clone is one. This chain joins TRBV30 and TRBJ1-1; D is ambiguous. CDR3 length equals 12 residues. Germline assignment: CDR1 GTSNPN and CDR2 SVGIG (reference sequence). The germline V and J ends were trimmed by 2 bases and 6 bases, with 10 bases remaining between them. The CDR3, as DNA: TGTGCCTGGAGTTTCGGGAAGGCTGAAGCTTTCTTT. Encoded protein: CAWSFGKAEAFF.

This clone occurred a few times. The chain is built from TRBV4-3 and TRBJ2-4; 9 nucleotides align to TRBD1. In germline, CDR1 is LGHNA, CDR2 YSLEER. After removal of 0 bases from V and 8 bases from J, the junction contained 11 bases not matched to a gene. This CDR3 contains 17 residues. CDR3 protein: CASSQDSAGTGSDIQYF. CDR3 nucleotide sequence: TGCGCCAGCAGCCAAGATAGCGCCGGGACAGGGTCAGACATTCAGTACTTC.

The chain recombines TRBV18 with TRBJ2-5, with 11 bases identical to TRBD2. This CDR3 has 16 amino acids. Trimming cost V 1 base and J 11 bases; bases outside gene matches: 12. Germline CDR1 and CDR2: KGHSH and LQKENI. CDR3 nucleotide sequence: TGTGCCAGCTCACCACTGATAGCGGGGGGGCCTCAAGAGCAGTACTTC. It codes for CASSPLIAGGPQEQYF. The whole variable domain, remainder taken from reference TRBV18 and TRBJ2-5, is NAGVMQNPRHLVRRRGQEARLRCSPMKGHSHVYWYRQLPEEGLKFMVYLQKENIIDESGMPKERFSAEFPKEGPSILRIQQVVRGDSAAYFCASSPLIAGGPQEQYFGPGTRLLVL.

This clone was counted a few times. CDR3 loop: CASKEGGGDLGKLFF. CDR3 DNA: TGTGCCAGTAAGGAAGGAGGGGGCGATTTAGGAAAACTGTTTTTT. The rearrangement uses TRBV19 and TRBJ1-4; 7 bases map to TRBD1. Germline V lookup: CDR1 LNHDA, CDR2 SQIVND (reference sequence). V shed 7 bases, J shed 10 bases, and the junction held 15 bases outside the gene matches. CDR3 length: 15 residues.

The chain employs TRBV9 and TRBJ2-3; the D gene is possibly TRBD2 (7 bases). Per the germline V gene, CDR1 is SGDLS and CDR2 is YYNGEE. The CDR3 runs 16 residues. Between the trimmed V and J ends, which lost 2 bases and 5 bases, there was a span of 18 bases. The CDR3 DNA reads TGTGCCAGCAGCGTGGCCTCTGCGGGGGCGAAAGATACGCAGTATTTT. It is translated as CASSVASAGAKDTQYF.

This chain connects TRBV23-1 to TRBJ1-6; D remains ambiguous. TRBV23-1 is noted as an ORF with a role that remains uncertain. This CDR3 comprises 14 residues. V lost 4 bases to trimming and J lost 11 bases, with 15 bases between them. The CDR3 region has the DNA TGCGCCAGCAGTCGGTGGATGGGTCGGGCACCCCTCCACTTT. Translating it yields CASSRWMGRAPLHF.

The chain recombines TRBV29-1 with TRBJ2-2; TRBD1 aligns across 7 bases. This CDR3 spans 13 amino acids. Per the germline V gene, CDR1 is SQVTM and CDR2 is ANQGSEA. The V and J ends lost 7 bases and 4 bases, in that order; junction bases with no gene match: 6. The CDR3 loop reads CSGADRSTGELFF. CDR3 bases: TGCAGCGGGGCGGACAGGAGCACCGGGGAGCTGTTTTTT.

The rearrangement uses TRBV6-5 and TRBJ2-2; D is unresolved. CDR1 is MNHEY, CDR2 SVGAGI, per germline. Trimming took 2 bases from V and 4 from J, leaving 5 bases between them. This CDR3 has 13 residues. Written as DNA, the CDR3 is TGTGCCAGCAGTTACATCTCCACCGGGGAGCTGTTTTTT. Protein product: CASSYISTGELFF.

V and J are TRBV5-1 and TRBJ2-7; 10 nucleotides agree with TRBD2. This CDR3 is 16 amino acids long. In germline, CDR1 is SGHRS, CDR2 YFSETQ. V lost 0 bases to trimming and J lost 1 base; unmatched junction nucleotides: 4. The CDR3 protein is CASSLVLAGASYEQYF. CDR3 nucleotides: TGCGCCAGCAGCTTGGTTCTAGCGGGGGCATCCTACGAGCAGTACTTC.